The rows below give T cell receptor beta chains drawn from one sample of a study of cytomegalovirus exposure and HLA in healthy donors. Produced via immunoSEQ multiplex PCR; TCRdb's table is partial and in-frame only. In the table there are under 250,000 clones, 76% of which are singletons. Source material: PBMCs. These receptors were taken from a man younger than 35 in good health and CMV-seronegative. The CDR3 runs from the conserved cysteine through the conserved F or W. Each record gives: D gene, J gene, V gene, clone size, CDR3 protein, CDR3 DNA. A D gene is named only where the DNA matches it firmly. Clone size is stated in some rows and not others, as once, few, many or a class when expanded.

>TRBD1|TRBJ2-7|TRBV19|.
CASSISRGTGGYEQYF
TGTGCCAGTAGTATCTCACGGGGGACAGGGGGCTACGAGCAGTACTTC
>TRBD1|TRBJ1-1|TRBV6-1|once
CASKSWRQGNTEAFF
TGTGCCAGCAAAAGTTGGAGACAGGGAAACACTGAAGCTTTCTTT
>.|TRBJ2-7|TRBV5-4|.
CASSFRGSYEQYF
TGTGCCAGCAGCTTTAGGGGGTCCTACGAGCAGTACTTC
>.|TRBJ2-2|TRBV5-1|.
CASSLKQNTGELFF
TGCGCCAGCAGCTTGAAACAGAACACCGGGGAGCTGTTTTTT
>.|TRBJ2-7|TRBV6-5|.
CASSPVGSYEQYF
TGTGCCAGCAGCCCTGTAGGGAGCTACGAGCAGTACTTC
>TRBD2|TRBJ2-1|TRBV9|.
CASSARGTSGYNEQFF
TGTGCCAGCAGCGCAAGGGGGACTAGCGGCTACAATGAGCAGTTCTTC
>TRBD2|TRBJ2-1|TRBV18|few
CASSPASGAYNEQFF
TGTGCCAGCTCACCGGCTAGCGGGGCCTACAATGAGCAGTTCTTC
>TRBD1|TRBJ2-6|TRBV19|.
CASGARMWTGGSGANVLTF
TGTGCCAGTGGCGCTAGGATGTGGACAGGGGGCTCGGGGGCCAACGTCCTGACTTTC
>.|TRBJ2-1|TRBV5-1|.
CASSEQGGRAYNEQFF
TGCGCCAGCAGCGAGCAGGGGGGTCGGGCTTACAATGAGCAGTTCTTC
>TRBD2|TRBJ2-3|TRBV13|.
CASSPLGAGEDTQYF
TGTGCCAGCAGTCCCCTAGGAGCGGGAGAGGATACGCAGTATTTT
>TRBD1|TRBJ2-7|TRBV19|.
CASSMVGQGVDEQYF
TGTGCCAGTAGTATGGTCGGACAGGGGGTCGACGAGCAGTACTTC
>TRBD1|TRBJ1-1|TRBV6-5|.
CASNSPGQGNTEAFF
TGTGCCAGCAACTCCCCCGGACAGGGGAACACTGAAGCTTTCTTT
>.|TRBJ2-1|TRBV7-3|.
CASSLGPGIPANEQFF
TGTGCCAGCAGCTTAGGTCCCGGGATCCCCGCCAATGAGCAGTTCTTC
>.|TRBJ2-1|TRBV6-5|.
CASSLGLAEGGEQFF
TGTGCCAGCAGTTTGGGGCTAGCGGAGGGGGGTGAGCAGTTCTTC
>TRBD1|TRBJ2-7|TRBV30|once
CAWSGTGTGEQYF
TGTGCCTGGAGCGGGACAGGGACGGGCGAGCAGTACTTC
>TRBD2|TRBJ2-7|TRBV5-1|.
CASSPGGFYPEQYF
TGCGCCAGCAGCCCGGGGGGGTTTTATCCCGAGCAGTACTTC
>TRBD1|TRBJ1-1|TRBV5-1|few
CASSVGTGGIHTEAFF
TGCGCCAGCAGCGTCGGGACAGGGGGGATACACACTGAAGCTTTCTTT
>TRBD2|TRBJ2-7|TRBV7-9|.
CASSLGQLAGGGEQYF
TGTGCCAGCAGCTTAGGCCAACTAGCGGGAGGAGGCGAGCAGTACTTC
>.|TRBJ1-4|TRBV11-2|.
CASSLVEWGGNEKLFF
TGTGCCAGCAGCTTAGTGGAGTGGGGAGGGAATGAAAAACTGTTTTTT
>.|TRBJ2-3|TRBV15|.
CATSRVRQSTDTQYF
TGTGCCACCAGCAGAGTCCGACAAAGCACAGATACGCAGTATTTT
>TRBD2|TRBJ2-7|TRBV5-1|.
CASSFGGLGLAGESSYEQYF
TGCGCCAGCAGCTTCGGGGGGCTGGGACTAGCGGGAGAAAGCTCCTACGAGCAGTACTTC
>.|TRBJ2-7|TRBV21-1|.
CASSKDIVGEISYEQYF
TGTGCCAGCAGCAAAGACATAGTAGGGGAAATCTCCTACGAGCAGTACTTC
>.|TRBJ2-3|TRBV5-4|.
CASSLAQNTDTQYF
TGTGCCAGCAGCTTGGCTCAGAACACAGATACGCAGTATTTT
>.|TRBJ1-1|TRBV19|.
CASRRGGGNTEAFF
TGTGCCAGTAGAAGGGGAGGAGGTAACACTGAAGCTTTCTTT
>TRBD2|TRBJ2-3|TRBV18|.
CASSALLAGEPDTQYF
TGTGCCAGCTCAGCTTTACTAGCGGGAGAACCAGATACGCAGTATTTT
>.|TRBJ2-7|TRBV30|.
CAWSVLGGADEQYF
TGTGCCTGGAGTGTCTTGGGGGGGGCGGACGAGCAGTACTTC
>.|TRBJ1-6|TRBV4-1|.
CASSLSRDSPLHF
TGCGCCAGCAGCCTATCCAGGGATTCACCCCTCCACTTT
>TRBD2|TRBJ2-7|TRBV5-1|.
CASSLEAGVNEQYF
TGCGCCAGCAGCTTGGAGGCGGGAGTGAACGAGCAGTACTTC
>.|TRBJ1-1|TRBV7-3|.
CASSPIFGQTTEAFF
TGTGCCAGCAGCCCCATATTTGGACAGACCACTGAAGCTTTCTTT
>TRBD1|TRBJ2-1|TRBV2|few
CASTPVGTGLSEQFF
TGTGCCAGCACTCCCGTTGGGACAGGTCTAAGTGAGCAGTTCTTC
>.|TRBJ2-3|TRBV7-9|.
CASSQAGADTQYF
TGTGCCAGCAGCCAAGCGGGTGCAGATACGCAGTATTTT
>.|TRBJ1-2|TRBV2|few
CASRQGPNYGYTF
TGTGCCAGCAGGCAGGGCCCCAACTATGGCTACACCTTC
>.|TRBJ2-1|TRBV19|few
CASSIDRAGSYNEQFF
TGTGCCAGTAGTATAGACAGGGCTGGTTCCTACAATGAGCAGTTCTTC
>.|TRBJ1-1|TRBV4-1|.
CASSQDPYGGTEAFF
TGCGCCAGCAGCCAAGATCCATATGGAGGAACTGAAGCTTTCTTT
>.|TRBJ1-1|TRBV6-1|.
CASSNTGMGAFF
TGTGCCAGCAGTAACACAGGGATGGGTGCTTTCTTT
>TRBD1|TRBJ1-1|TRBV5-6|few
CASSKGTGVRWTEAFF
TGTGCCAGCAGCAAAGGGACAGGGGTGAGATGGACTGAAGCTTTCTTT
>TRBD1|TRBJ2-7|TRBV6-7|.
CASSYSKFPARDRGSYEQYF
TGTGCCAGCAGTTACTCAAAATTCCCCGCCCGGGACAGGGGGTCCTACGAGCAGTACTTC
>.|TRBJ2-3|TRBV21-1|few
CASSFPLSVNSTDTQYF
TGTGCCAGCAGCTTCCCTCTGAGCGTAAATAGCACAGATACGCAGTATTTT
>.|TRBJ2-1|TRBV6-1|few
CASPRRSGDYNEQFF
TGTGCCAGCCCCCGTCGATCGGGGGACTACAATGAGCAGTTCTTC
>TRBD1|TRBJ2-6|TRBV4-1|few
CASSRTGTGANVLTF
TGCGCCAGCAGCCGGACAGGGACTGGGGCCAACGTCCTGACTTTC
>TRBD2|TRBJ2-1|TRBV7-9|.
CASSHSSPGGKYNEQFF
TGTGCCAGCAGCCATTCTTCTCCGGGAGGGAAGTACAATGAGCAGTTCTTC
>.|TRBJ1-3|TRBV9|.
CASSVEGAGNTIYF
TGTGCCAGCAGCGTGGAAGGGGCTGGAAACACCATATATTTT
>.|TRBJ2-2|TRBV9|.
CASSVTSGTGELFF
TGTGCCAGCAGCGTGACTAGTGGGACCGGGGAGCTGTTTTTT
>.|TRBJ2-5|TRBV6-5|.
CASSWERKETQYF
TGTGCCAGCAGTTGGGAGAGGAAAGAGACCCAGTACTTC
>TRBD1|TRBJ2-7|TRBV7-9|.
CASSLVGTGTYEQYF
TGTGCCAGCAGCTTAGTTGGGACAGGCACCTACGAGCAGTACTTC
>TRBD2|TRBJ2-1|TRBV29-1|.
CSVGGGYNEQFF
TGCAGCGTTGGGGGGGGTTACAATGAGCAGTTCTTC
>TRBD2|TRBJ2-3|TRBV25-1|.
CASSELGTSGRPKGTQYF
TGTGCCAGCAGTGAATTGGGGACTAGCGGGAGGCCCAAAGGAACGCAGTATTTT
>.|TRBJ2-5|TRBV7-6|.
CASSSPRGTQYF
TGTGCCAGCAGCTCACCCCGCGGGACCCAGTACTTC
>TRBD1|TRBJ2-7|TRBV6-1|.
CASRDSTYEQYF
TGTGCCAGCCGGGACAGCACCTACGAGCAGTACTTC
>TRBD2|TRBJ2-5|TRBV7-3|.
CASTPSGRPGETQYF
TGTGCCAGCACCCCCAGCGGGAGGCCGGGGGAGACCCAGTACTTC
>.|TRBJ2-7|TRBV5-1|few
CASSFLVQQGAEQYF
TGCGCCAGCAGCTTCTTAGTCCAACAGGGAGCCGAGCAGTACTTC
>.|TRBJ2-2|TRBV19|.
CASSWGQNTGELFF
TGTGCCAGTAGTTGGGGACAGAACACCGGGGAGCTGTTTTTT
>TRBD2|TRBJ2-1|TRBV19|few
CASSPGLPGRGSYNEQFF
TGTGCCAGTAGCCCGGGACTACCGGGGAGGGGCTCCTACAATGAGCAGTTCTTC
>TRBD2|TRBJ2-2|TRBV18|.
CASSPTSGRSGGELFF
TGTGCCAGCTCACCGACTAGCGGGAGGTCCGGCGGGGAGCTGTTTTTT